These 15 T cell receptor beta chains originate from one sample sequenced in a study of blood T cell repertoires in COVID-19. Here immunoSEQ multiplex PCR was the method, and the copy in TCRdb shows in-frame clones only, minus some. Among about 160,000 clones, 80% to 90% were seen once, and the ten largest hold about a tenth. Material for sequencing was peripheral blood. The receptors here all came from an older woman with COVID-19, enrolled during active disease.

This chain joins TRBV29-1 and TRBJ2-3, with D maybe TRBD2 (6 bases). Germline V gene lookup returns CDR1 SQVTM and CDR2 ANQGSEA. There are 13 residues in the CDR3. Trimming cost V 4 bases and J 2 bases, with 10 bases left between them. CDR3 residues: CSVVRGVTDTQYF. CDR3 DNA sequence: TGCAGCGTTGTCCGCGGGGTCACAGATACGCAGTATTTT.

The chain combines TRBV11-2 with TRBJ2-5; D not resolved. The ends were cut back, 2 bases at V and 1 base at J, with 11 bases in the middle. The CDR3 has 15 residues. Germline lookup yields CDR1 SGHAT and CDR2 FQNNGV. The CDR3 loop is CASSLTAGFQETQYF. The CDR3 nucleotides read TGTGCCAGCAGCTTAACAGCAGGATTCCAAGAGACCCAGTACTTC. The variable domain in full, with the rest retrieved from reference TRBV11-2 and TRBJ2-5, is EAGVAQSPRYKIIEKRQSVAFWCNPISGHATLYWYQQILGQGPKLLIQFQNNGVVDDSQLPKDRFSAERLKGVDSTLKIQPAKLEDSAVYLCASSLTAGFQETQYFGPGTRLLVL.

This chain uses TRBV30 with TRBJ1-2; TRBD1 matches at 11 bases. The germline CDR1 and CDR2 sequences are GTSNPN and SVGIG (reference sequence). J was trimmed by 7 bases and V by 1 base; bases with no gene match: 2. This CDR3 is built from 13 residues. The CDR3: CAWSGDRGSGYTF. The CDR3 nucleotides read TGTGCCTGGAGTGGGGACAGGGGGAGTGGCTACACCTTC. The variable domain in full, with the rest retrieved from reference TRBV30 and TRBJ1-2, is SQTIHQWPATLVQPVGSPLSLECTVEGTSNPNLYWYRQAAGRGLQLLFYSVGIGQISSEVPQNLSASRPQDRQFILSSKKLLLSDSGFYLCAWSGDRGSGYTFGSGTRLTVV.

V and J are TRBV18 and TRBJ1-2; the D gene is possibly TRBD1 (6 bases). This CDR3 has 14 amino acids. Looked up from germline, CDR1 is KGHSH and CDR2 is LQKENI. V was cut by 5 bases and J by 3 bases, with 13 bases left in between. The CDR3 DNA sequence: TGTGCCAGCTCAGGAACAGGGTCGGACTATGGCTACACCTTC. Protein: CASSGTGSDYGYTF.

The chain is built from TRBV30 and TRBJ1-5; D not resolved. CDR1 and CDR2 (germline): GTSNPN, SVGIG (reference sequence). The CDR3 sequence is 12 residues long. The V gene lost 4 bases and the J gene lost 5 bases, with 9 bases spanning the gap. The CDR3 nucleotides read TGTGCCTGGAATTTTGGAGATCAGCCCCAGCATTTT. Translating gives CAWNFGDQPQHF.

The chain links TRBV5-1 to TRBJ1-3, with a tentative D call TRBD1 (5 bases). The length of the CDR3 is 14 residues. V gave up 1 base and J gave up 4 bases, with 9 bases separating them. Per germline, CDR1 SGHRS and CDR2 YFSETQ. The CDR3 DNA reads TGCGCCAGCAGCTTGTGGCAGGGAGGAAACACCATATATTTT. Its protein product is CASSLWQGGNTIYF.

The count of this clone is one. The rearrangement joins TRBV2 to TRBJ2-5, with TRBD2 matching 10 bases. The J segment lost 5 bases and the V segment lost 4 bases, leaving 13 bases of the junction unmatched. Germline values: CDR1 SNHLY, CDR2 FYNNEI. The CDR3 is made up of 17 amino acids. The CDR3 bases are TGTGCCAGCAGTGGCCGATCTATAGCGGGGGGTGGGGAGACCCAGTACTTC. This encodes CASSGRSIAGGGETQYF.

The chain is built from TRBV6-1 and TRBJ1-1, with TRBD1 as a possible D gene (6 bases). Per germline, CDR1 MNHNS and CDR2 SASEGT. This CDR3 region has 15 residues. V lost 2 bases and J 5 bases, leaving 15 bases between the germline ends. The CDR3 coding sequence is TGTGCCAGCAGTGAAATCGGCAGGGGAGAGACTGAAGCTTTCTTT. Protein sequence: CASSEIGRGETEAFF.

The chain employs TRBV9 and TRBJ1-3; 7 bases are a match to TRBD1. The CDR3 totals 15 residues. In germline, CDR1 is SGDLS, CDR2 YYNGEE. V lost 4 bases, J lost 4 bases, and 8 bases stayed unmatched. The CDR3 region is CASSPRQGLGNTIYF. DNA of the CDR3: TGTGCCAGCAGCCCACGACAGGGTTTGGGAAACACCATATATTTT.

The chain uses TRBV5-6 and TRBJ2-1, with TRBD1 identical over 10 bases. The CDR3 is made up of 18 amino acids. V lost 0 bases, J lost 6 bases, and 12 bases stayed unmatched. Germline V gene data show CDR1 as SGHDT and CDR2 as YYEEEE. The CDR3 DNA reads TGTGCCAGCAGCTTGGGGAACTCTCCGGGACAGGGGTCCAATGAGCAGTTCTTC. This gives the protein CASSLGNSPGQGSNEQFF.

This chain's CDR3 is CASSSITPRQGGYQETQYF. DNA for the CDR3: TGTGCCAGCAGCTCGATAACCCCTCGACAGGGGGGGTACCAAGAGACCCAGTACTTC. This rearrangement joins TRBV5-6 to TRBJ2-5, with 9 positions matching TRBD1. V was pared by 3 bases and J by 0 bases, with 15 bases of the junction left unmatched. Germline assignment: CDR1 SGHDT and CDR2 YYEEEE. There are 19 residues in the CDR3.

This chain joins TRBV30 and TRBJ1-3; 8 bases match TRBD1. The CDR3 consists of 14 residues. The ends lost 2 bases at V and 4 bases at J; junction bases unmatched: 4. Looked up from germline, CDR1 is GTSNPN and CDR2 is SVGIG (reference sequence). CDR3 loop: CAWSLTGVGNTIYF. The DNA for the CDR3 is TGTGCCTGGAGTTTGACAGGGGTCGGAAACACCATATATTTT.

The chain joins TRBV6-6 to TRBJ1-2; the match to TRBD1 covers 10 bases. The CDR3 has 16 amino acids. Trimming took 7 bases from V and 4 from J; bases not matched to a gene: 12. Per the germline V gene, CDR1 is MNHNY and CDR2 is SVGAGI (reference sequence). Here the CDR3 reads CASTTTTGGDGYGYTF. As DNA, the CDR3 is TGTGCCAGCACCACGACGACAGGGGGCGATGGCTATGGCTACACCTTC.

The chain combines TRBV6-6 with TRBJ1-1; 7 nucleotides align to TRBD1. Germline CDR1 MNHNY, CDR2 SVGAGI (reference sequence). There are 13 residues in the CDR3. With V trimmed by 7 bases and J by 0 bases, 2 bases remained unmatched. The DNA of the CDR3 is TGTGCCAGCAACAGGGGCATGAACACTGAAGCTTTCTTT. Translation gives CASNRGMNTEAFF.

The V call is TRBV28, the J call TRBJ1-3; the match to TRBD1 covers 8 bases. Germline CDR1 MDHEN, CDR2 SYDVKM. V shed 3 bases and J 0 bases; nucleotides not matched to a gene: 7. The length of the CDR3 is 17 residues. The CDR3 DNA follows: TGTGCCAGCAGTTTCGGGACAGGCCGAAGCTCTGGAAACACCATATATTTT. Its protein is CASSFGTGRSSGNTIYF. Filled out from reference TRBV28 and TRBJ1-3, the complete variable domain reads DVKVTQSSRYLVKRTGEKVFLECVQDMDHENMFWYRQDPGLGLRLIYFSYDVKMKEKGDIPEGYSVSREKKERFSLILESASTNQTSMYLCASSFGTGRSSGNTIYFGEGSWLTVV.